This is a list of T cell receptor beta chains from one sample in a study of T cell repertoires in cytomegalovirus infection. TCRdb reprocessed the reads via MiXCR and lists one record per CDR3 protein. The sample lists around 100,000 distinct CDR3 sequences; around 45% were seen once. Antigen specificity for these receptors is unknown. The source material was CD8+ T cells from cultured PBMCs, sampled from culture after CMV antigen stimulation. The receptors shown here come from a human donor in good health (CMV status not recorded). Some clones in this sample may be carry-over from other donors' samples. Both conserved end residues are part of each CDR3.

V: TRBV9
CDR3: CASKEGAGYTF

V: TRBV7-8
CDR3: CASSLGGGQVFWTEAFF

V: TRBV5-4
CDR3: CASSSITFLDTEAFF

V: TRBV6-5
CDR3: CASSLLQGQRTGANVLTF

V: TRBV6-1
CDR3: CATLPFRDTETEAFF

V: TRBV12-3/TRBV12-4
CDR3: CASSFGTVSYEQYF

V: TRBV6-1
CDR3: CASSALSGTEPYGYTF

V: TRBV9
CDR3: CASSPSVGGSNGNTIYF

V: TRBV11-3
CDR3: CASSPQGTGGTDTQYF

V: TRBV27
CDR3: CASSRDYVETQYF

V: TRBV7-6
CDR3: CASSQEWQETQYF

V: TRBV7-2
CDR3: CASSPTSPEQFF

V: TRBV20-1
CDR3: CSAREGGVAGVTDTQYF

V: TRBV11-2
CDR3: CASSLGQSGGQIQETQYF

V: TRBV5-6
CDR3: CASSLEGHYNEQFF

V: TRBV20-1
CDR3: CSARDRRRDYSNQPQHF

V: TRBV7-9
CDR3: CASSLSVGGLDTQYF

V: TRBV12-3/TRBV12-4
CDR3: CASSSRTNNSPLHF

V: TRBV2
CDR3: CASSEGLGSYEQYF

V: TRBV7-6
CDR3: CASSHYSASTDTQYF

V: TRBV6-2/TRBV6-3
CDR3: CAGGLGGTYNEQFF

V: TRBV3-1
CDR3: CASSQDPAGGNLNQPQHF

V: TRBV6-1
CDR3: CASRTPGGDEQFF

V: TRBV7-2
CDR3: CASSLVGLGGFGEQFF

V: TRBV27
CDR3: CASSLQGTPNEQFF